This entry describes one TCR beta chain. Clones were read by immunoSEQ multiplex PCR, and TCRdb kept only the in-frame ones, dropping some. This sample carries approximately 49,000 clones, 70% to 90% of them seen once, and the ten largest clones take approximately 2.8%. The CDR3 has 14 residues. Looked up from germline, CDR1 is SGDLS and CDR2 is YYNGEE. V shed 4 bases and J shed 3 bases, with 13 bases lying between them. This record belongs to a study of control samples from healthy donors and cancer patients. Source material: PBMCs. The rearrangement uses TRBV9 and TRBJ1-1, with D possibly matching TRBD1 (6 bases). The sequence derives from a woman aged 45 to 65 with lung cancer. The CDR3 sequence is CASSTGDIHTEAFF. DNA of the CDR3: TGTGCCAGCAGCACGGGGGACATCCACACTGAAGCTTTCTTT.